The 11 T cell receptor beta chains presented below share a single source sample, sequenced in a study of vaccination effects on CD4 cells after COVID-19. The antigens of these receptors remain unknown. Antigen-specific CD4+ T cells were expanded with viral peptide pools in the ViraFEST assay before sequencing. Isolation of CD4+ T cells took place after 10 to 11 days of culture. Vaccine administered to participants consisted of two doses of either BNT162b2 or mRNA-1273. This table comes from immunoSEQ multiplex PCR, and its TCRdb copy is limited to in-frame clones, with some not included. The sample records tens of thousands of clones, around 70% being singletons. The sequencing here drew on CD4+ T cells from PBMCs cultured with HCoV-NL63 spike peptides, taken after COVID-19 vaccination. Source of these receptors: a human donor who received a COVID-19 vaccine.

The CDR3 sequence: CASSQLGLAAYNEQFF. In DNA form, the CDR3 reads TGCGCCAGCAGCCAGCTGGGACTAGCGGCTTACAATGAGCAGTTCTTC. The chain uses TRBV4-1 and TRBJ2-1; 11 nucleotides line up with TRBD2. Trimming at V came to 3 bases and at J to 4 bases, leaving 5 bases not matched to a gene. This CDR3 is 16 amino acids long. Germline-derived CDR1 and CDR2 are MGHRA and YSYEKL.

The chain has TRBV4-1 and TRBJ1-2; D is undetermined. The germline V gene has CDR1 MGHRA and CDR2 YSYEKL. The CDR3 is made up of 14 amino acids. With 0 bases removed from V and 6 bases from J, the gap between germline ends came to 11 bases. Here the CDR3 DNA reads TGCGCCAGCAGCCAAGAATGGGGTCAAGATGGCTACACCTTC. Amino acids: CASSQEWGQDGYTF.

The sample holds one count of this clone. J is TRBJ1-5 and V is TRBV4-1; D gene uncertain. The CDR3 consists of 15 residues. V lost 1 base, J lost 4 bases, and 11 bases lay in between. The V gene's germline CDR1 is MGHRA and CDR2 YSYEKL. CDR3 amino acids: CASSQGRSSNQPQHF. DNA for the CDR3: TGCGCCAGCAGCCAAGGTCGCAGCTCTAATCAGCCCCAGCATTTT.

The chain carries TRBV6-6 and TRBJ1-1, with 9 positions matching TRBD1. Germline CDR1 reads MNHNY; CDR2 reads SVGAGI (reference sequence). This CDR3 comprises 14 residues. Trimming took 4 bases from V and 4 from J; bases not matched to a gene: 4. Here the CDR3 reads CASSSQGAGTEAFF. The CDR3 coding sequence is TGTGCCAGCAGTTCACAGGGGGCTGGCACTGAAGCTTTCTTT.

V and J are TRBV2 and TRBJ2-2; D gene uncertain. The CDR3 contains 15 residues. V was clipped by 4 bases and J by 7 bases, with 16 bases between them. Germline assignment: CDR1 SNHLY and CDR2 FYNNEI. The CDR3 sequence: CASSANSINVGELFF. The CDR3 DNA is TGTGCCAGCAGTGCAAACTCCATTAATGTCGGGGAGCTGTTTTTT.

The chain couples TRBV6-5 to TRBJ2-3; 10 positions agree with TRBD2. Losses at the gene ends were 5 bases for V and 4 bases for J; bases not matched to a gene: 6. This CDR3 is 15 amino acids long. Germline V gene data show CDR1 as MNHEY and CDR2 as SVGAGI. The CDR3 protein is CASSRTSGPSDTQYF. The CDR3 nucleotides are TGTGCCAGCAGTCGGACTAGCGGCCCCTCAGATACGCAGTATTTT.

V usage is TRBV24-1 and J usage is TRBJ2-3; D ambiguous. The CDR3 length is 11 residues. The V and J ends lost 6 bases and 3 bases respectively, with 3 bases between them. CDR1 is KGHDR, CDR2 SFDVKD, per germline. The CDR3 DNA sequence: TGTGCCACCAGTTTAACAGATACGCAGTATTTT. Translation gives CATSLTDTQYF.

This clone was seen a few times. The chain links TRBV3-1 (or the pseudogene TRBV3-2) to TRBJ2-1; 13 positions match TRBD2. Germline V gene sequence: CDR1 LGHDT, CDR2 YNNKEL (reference sequence). The junction had 3 bases not matched to a gene; V was cut back by 2 bases and J by 5 bases. The CDR3 loop spans 16 amino acids. The CDR3 bases are TGTGCCAGCAGCCAATGGACTAGCGGGAGTCACAATGAGCAGTTCTTC. The encoded protein is CASSQWTSGSHNEQFF.

V is TRBV19 and J is TRBJ2-2, with 7 bases matching TRBD1. The V gene end was trimmed by 6 bases and the J gene end by 5 bases; junction bases not matched to a gene: 6. This CDR3 is 14 amino acids long. Looked up from germline, CDR1 is LNHDA and CDR2 is SQIVND (reference sequence). In DNA form, the CDR3 reads TGTGCCAGTAGAACAGGGGTTAGGACCGGGGAGCTGTTTTTT. As protein: CASRTGVRTGELFF.

The V call is TRBV3-1 (or the pseudogene TRBV3-2), the J call TRBJ1-2; 9 nucleotides align to TRBD1. The CDR3 loop spans 15 amino acids. V dropped 1 base and J dropped 4; count of bases not matched to a gene: 4. Germline V lookup: CDR1 LGHDT, CDR2 YNNKEL (reference sequence). The DNA of the CDR3 is TGTGCCAGCAGCCAAGCCGGGACAGGGTCCTATGGCTACACCTTC. Translation: CASSQAGTGSYGYTF.

The chain is built from TRBV27 and TRBJ2-1; 10 positions agree with TRBD2. This CDR3 has 18 residues. The V and J ends lost 4 bases and 8 bases, in that order; junction bases with no gene match: 17. Germline V gives CDR1 MNHEY, CDR2 SMNVEV (reference sequence). Here the CDR3 DNA reads TGTGCCAGCAGTTCACTCCTCTTTCCTAGCGGGAGTAACGATGAGCAGTTCTTC. The encoded protein is CASSSLLFPSGSNDEQFF.